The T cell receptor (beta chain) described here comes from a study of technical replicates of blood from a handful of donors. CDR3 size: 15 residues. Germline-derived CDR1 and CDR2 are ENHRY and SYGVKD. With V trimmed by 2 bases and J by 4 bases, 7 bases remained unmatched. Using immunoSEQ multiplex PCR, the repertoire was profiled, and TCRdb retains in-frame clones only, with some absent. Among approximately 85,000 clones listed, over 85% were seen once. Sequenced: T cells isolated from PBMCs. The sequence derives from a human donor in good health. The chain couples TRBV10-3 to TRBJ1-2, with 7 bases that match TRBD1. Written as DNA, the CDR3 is TGTGCCATCAGTGAGAGGACAGGATCTGGCTATGGCTACACCTTC. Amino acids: CAISERTGSGYGYTF.